A single sample gave rise to the 26 T cell receptor beta chains below, sequenced in a study of T cells expressing NK-cell markers. After re-calling the 5' RACE reads, TCRdb lists one entry per CDR3 protein, DNA absent. This sample's clone table lists about 460,000 distinct CDR3 sequences. Sequences were obtained from blood T cells: a sorted CD56 or NKG2C T cell subset, CD4+ or CD8+ T cells, or bulk PBMC T cells (not recorded which). Receptor source: a woman aged 45 to 65 in good health.

The chain employs TRBV7-6 and TRBJ2-5; TCRdb designates TRBD2, a call that cannot be tested without DNA. The germline V gene has CDR1 SGHVS and CDR2 FNYEAQ. The CDR3 is 19 amino acids. CDR3 residues: CASSLIEGLAGVVKETQYF.

This chain links TRBV12-3 or TRBV12-4 with TRBJ2-1; absent DNA, TCRdb's TRBD1 call cannot be checked. The CDR3 length is 14 residues. The CDR3 spells CASSFRKSAQEQFF.

The J gene is TRBJ2-5, the V gene TRBV6-6. From germline, CDR1 is MNHNY and CDR2 SVGAGI (reference sequence). CDR3 length: 15 residues. CDR3 sequence: CASSYSKVVQETQYF.

The J gene is TRBJ2-3, the V gene TRBV7-8; TCRdb names TRBD2, which stays unverified in the absence of DNA. The CDR3 runs 19 residues. Germline V gives CDR1 SGHVS, CDR2 FQNEAQ. The CDR3: CASSRRMGVMKSGTDTQYF.

The J gene is TRBJ2-1, the V gene TRBV19; TCRdb's D call, TRBD1, is unchecked because there is no DNA. Germline loops: CDR1 LNHDA, CDR2 SQIVND (reference sequence). CDR3 length: 16 residues. CDR3 sequence reads: CASSRTGSGSYNEQFF.

The chain links TRBV4-1 to TRBJ2-2. This CDR3 has 16 amino acids. The germline V gene encodes CDR1 MGHRA and CDR2 YSYEKL. CDR3 amino acids: CASSQGLIANTGELFF.

The chain uses TRBV6-6 and TRBJ1-4; TCRdb lists TRBD1, though no DNA is available to test this call. The germline V gene has CDR1 MNHNY and CDR2 SVGAGI (reference sequence). This CDR3 spans 14 amino acids. The CDR3 here is CASSSTGHWQKLFF.

The chain links TRBV12-3 or TRBV12-4 to TRBJ2-1. The CDR3 loop spans 11 amino acids. The CDR3 sequence: CASSFRYEQFF.

V is TRBV29-1 and J is TRBJ2-4. CDR3 length: 12 residues. Germline CDR1 and CDR2: SQVTM and ANQGSEA. This chain's CDR3 is CSGVTGKNIQYF. The full variable domain, completed using reference TRBV29-1 and TRBJ2-4, is SAVISQKPSRDICQRGTSLTIQCQVDSQVTMMFWYRQQPGQSLTLIATANQGSEATYESGFVIDKFPISRPNLTFSTLTVSNMSPEDSSIYLCSGVTGKNIQYFGAGTRLSVL.

This chain connects TRBV12-5 to TRBJ2-1; TCRdb indicates TRBD2, and absent DNA this call remains unverified. The CDR3 totals 18 residues. The V gene's germline CDR1 is LGHNT and CDR2 FRNRAP. The CDR3 region is CASGLVMGSLAANNEQFF.

The gene calls are TRBV12-3 or TRBV12-4 and TRBJ1-6. This CDR3 comprises 12 residues. CDR3 sequence reads: CASSLIQEPLHF.

The gene calls are TRBV4-1 and TRBJ2-1. Germline CDR1 MGHRA, CDR2 YSYEKL. This CDR3 is built from 11 residues. The CDR3 sequence is CASNTDNEQFF.

This chain uses TRBV12-3 or TRBV12-4 with TRBJ2-2; TCRdb picks TRBD2, but there is no DNA to check that call. There are 16 residues in the CDR3. CDR3 residues: CASSLARLADTGELFF.

CDR3 sequence reads: CASSRAGDHTEAFF. V is TRBV5-1 and J is TRBJ1-1; TCRdb's D call of TRBD1 is untestable without DNA. This CDR3 has 14 amino acids. Germline lookup yields CDR1 SGHRS and CDR2 YFSETQ.

The V and J genes are TRBV9 and TRBJ2-1; as DNA is missing, the TRBD2 call by TCRdb cannot be tested. Germline CDR1 reads SGDLS; CDR2 reads YYNGEE. The CDR3 covers 16 residues. The chain's CDR3 is CASSVGGGLEYNEQFF. The whole variable domain, remainder taken from reference TRBV9 and TRBJ2-1, is DSGVTQTPKHLITATGQRVTLRCSPRSGDLSVYWYQQSLDQGLQFLIQYYNGEERAKGNILERFSAQQFPDLHSELNLSSLELGDSALYFCASSVGGGLEYNEQFFGPGTRLTVL.

CDR3: CASSLGASGGTDTQYF. The V and J genes are TRBV7-8 and TRBJ2-3. There are 16 residues in the CDR3. Germline V lookup: CDR1 SGHVS, CDR2 FQNEAQ.

The V and J genes are TRBV29-1 and TRBJ2-2; absent DNA, TCRdb's TRBD1 call cannot be checked. CDR1 SQVTM and CDR2 ANQGSEA come from the germline V gene. This CDR3 contains 19 residues. This CDR3 is CSVENPRTDGTSRTRELFF.

The chain joins TRBV24-1 to TRBJ1-4. This CDR3 comprises 12 residues. CDR1 is KGHDR and CDR2 is SFDVKD in the germline V gene. CDR3 protein: CATSEGSGKLFF.

V usage is TRBV12-5 and J usage is TRBJ1-5; TCRdb outputs TRBD1, but without DNA this stays unchecked. The V gene's germline CDR1 is LGHNT and CDR2 FRNRAP. This CDR3 contains 20 residues. The CDR3 here is CASGFQSTGRSKYSNQPQHF.

The chain links TRBV6-2 or TRBV6-3 to TRBJ2-3; TCRdb proposes TRBD1, but this gene call is untestable without DNA. This CDR3 is built from 15 residues. Germline CDR1 is MNHEY and CDR2 is SVGEGT. The CDR3 sequence is CASSYDSGGLNTQYF.

The chain uses TRBV12-3 or TRBV12-4 and TRBJ1-2; TCRdb indicates TRBD1, and absent DNA this call remains unverified. The CDR3 runs 13 residues. The CDR3 loop reads CASRNREFSGYTF.

V gene TRBV9 combines with J gene TRBJ2-2. CDR3 size: 14 residues. Germline CDR1 is SGDLS and CDR2 is YYNGEE. The CDR3 protein is CASSVAWKGGELFF.

The V and J genes are TRBV6-5 and TRBJ1-3. The CDR3 consists of 14 residues. Germline V gene sequence: CDR1 MNHEY, CDR2 SVGAGI. The CDR3 reads CASSYSSSGNTIYF.

This chain uses TRBV15 with TRBJ2-3; TCRdb proposes TRBD2, but this gene call is untestable without DNA. This CDR3 contains 16 residues. Germline CDR1 reads LNHNV; CDR2 reads YYDKDF (reference sequence). The CDR3 protein is CATSRGGGAPTDTQYF.

The V and J genes are TRBV19 and TRBJ2-1; TCRdb's D call of TRBD2 is untestable without DNA. CDR1 is LNHDA and CDR2 is SQIVND in the germline V gene (reference sequence). CDR3 size: 14 residues. The CDR3 loop is CASRPSGPLNEQFF. The full variable domain, in which reference TRBV19 and TRBJ2-1 provide the parts outside the CDR3, is DGGITQSPKYLFRKEGQNVTLSCEQNLNHDAMYWYRQDPGQGLRLIYYSQIVNDFQKGDIAEGYSVSREKKESFPLTVTSAQKNPTAFYLCASRPSGPLNEQFFGPGTRLTVL.

The rearrangement joins TRBV7-8 to TRBJ2-2; TCRdb indicates TRBD2, and absent DNA this call remains unverified. The CDR3 covers 18 residues. In germline, CDR1 is SGHVS, CDR2 FQNEAQ. The CDR3 loop is CASSAYASGRGNTGELFF.